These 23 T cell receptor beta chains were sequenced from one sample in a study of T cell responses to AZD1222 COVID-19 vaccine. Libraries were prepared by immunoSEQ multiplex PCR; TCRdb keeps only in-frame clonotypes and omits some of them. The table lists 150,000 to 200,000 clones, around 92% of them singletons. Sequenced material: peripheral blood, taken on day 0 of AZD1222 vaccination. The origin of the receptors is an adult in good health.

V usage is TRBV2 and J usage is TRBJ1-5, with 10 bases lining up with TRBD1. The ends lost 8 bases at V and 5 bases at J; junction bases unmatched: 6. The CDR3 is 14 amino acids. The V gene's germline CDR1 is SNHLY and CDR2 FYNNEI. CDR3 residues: CASGRDRGHQPQHF. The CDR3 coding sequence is TGTGCCAGCGGGAGAGACAGGGGGCATCAGCCCCAGCATTTT.

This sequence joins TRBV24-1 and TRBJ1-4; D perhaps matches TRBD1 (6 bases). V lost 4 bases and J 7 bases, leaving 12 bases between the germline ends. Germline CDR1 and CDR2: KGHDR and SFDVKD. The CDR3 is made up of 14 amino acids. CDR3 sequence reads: CATSDSQGSEKLFF. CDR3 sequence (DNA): TGTGCCACCAGTGACTCACAGGGTAGTGAAAAACTGTTTTTT.

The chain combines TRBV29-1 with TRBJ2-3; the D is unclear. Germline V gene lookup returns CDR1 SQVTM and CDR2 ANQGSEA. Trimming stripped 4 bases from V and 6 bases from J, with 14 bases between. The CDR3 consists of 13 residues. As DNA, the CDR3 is TGCAGCGTTGGTCTGAGAGTTATGGATACGCAGTATTTT. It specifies CSVGLRVMDTQYF.

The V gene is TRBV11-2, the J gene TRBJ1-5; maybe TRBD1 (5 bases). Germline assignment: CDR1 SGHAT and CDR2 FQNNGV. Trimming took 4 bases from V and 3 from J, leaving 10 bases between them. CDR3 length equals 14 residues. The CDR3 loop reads CASSSGTPNQPQHF. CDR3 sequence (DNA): TGTGCCAGCAGCTCCGGGACGCCCAATCAGCCCCAGCATTTT.

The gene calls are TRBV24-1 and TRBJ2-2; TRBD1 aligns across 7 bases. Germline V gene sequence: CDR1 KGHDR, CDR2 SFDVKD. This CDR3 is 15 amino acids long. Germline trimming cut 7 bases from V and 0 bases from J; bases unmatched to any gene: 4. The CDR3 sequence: CATSPGTANTGELFF. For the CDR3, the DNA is TGTGCCACCAGCCCCGGGACAGCGAACACCGGGGAGCTGTTTTTT.

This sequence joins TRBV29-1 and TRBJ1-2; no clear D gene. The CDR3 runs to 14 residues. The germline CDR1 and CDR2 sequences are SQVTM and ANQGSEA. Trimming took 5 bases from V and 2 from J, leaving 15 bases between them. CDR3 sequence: CSVPSEGGNYGYTF. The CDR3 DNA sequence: TGCAGCGTTCCAAGTGAGGGCGGGAACTATGGCTACACCTTC.

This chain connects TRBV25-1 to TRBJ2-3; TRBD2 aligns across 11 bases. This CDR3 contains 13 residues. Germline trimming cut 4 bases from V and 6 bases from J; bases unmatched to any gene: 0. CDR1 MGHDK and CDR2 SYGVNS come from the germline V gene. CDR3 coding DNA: TGTGCCAGCAGTGGACTAGCGGGGGATACGCAGTATTTT. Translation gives CASSGLAGDTQYF.

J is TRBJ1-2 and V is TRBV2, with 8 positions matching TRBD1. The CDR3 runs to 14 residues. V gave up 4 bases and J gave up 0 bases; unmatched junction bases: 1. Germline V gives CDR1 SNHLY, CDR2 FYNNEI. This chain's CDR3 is CASSVGQANYGYTF. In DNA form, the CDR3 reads TGTGCCAGCAGTGTGGGACAGGCTAACTATGGCTACACCTTC.

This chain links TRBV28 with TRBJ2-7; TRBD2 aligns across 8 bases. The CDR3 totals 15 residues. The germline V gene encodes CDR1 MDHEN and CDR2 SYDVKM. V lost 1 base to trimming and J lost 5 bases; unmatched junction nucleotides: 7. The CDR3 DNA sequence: TGTGCCAGCAGTTTATCCGGGGGGGCCTTGGACGAGCAGTACTTC. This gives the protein CASSLSGGALDEQYF.

CDR3: CASSYGYYGYTF. The CDR3 bases are TGTGCCAGCAGTTATGGGTACTATGGCTACACCTTC. The J gene is TRBJ1-2, the V gene TRBV25-1; D is unclear. The length of the CDR3 is 12 residues. Trimming shortened V by 5 bases and J by 3 bases, and 7 bases separated the two germline ends. Germline-derived CDR1 and CDR2 are MGHDK and SYGVNS.

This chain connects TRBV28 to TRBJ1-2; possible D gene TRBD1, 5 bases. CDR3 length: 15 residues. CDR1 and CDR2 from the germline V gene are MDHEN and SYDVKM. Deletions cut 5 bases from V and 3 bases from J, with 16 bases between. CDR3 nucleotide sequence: TGTGCCAGCAGTCCCCGGGACCGGAAGGACTATGGCTACACCTTC. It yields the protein CASSPRDRKDYGYTF.

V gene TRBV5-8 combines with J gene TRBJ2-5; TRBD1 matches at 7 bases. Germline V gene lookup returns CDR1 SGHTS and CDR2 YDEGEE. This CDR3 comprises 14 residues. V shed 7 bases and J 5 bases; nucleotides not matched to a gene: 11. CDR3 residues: CASSSRQGRETQYF. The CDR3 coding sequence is TGTGCCAGCTCCTCGAGACAGGGACGGGAGACCCAGTACTTC. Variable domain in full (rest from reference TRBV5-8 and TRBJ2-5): EAGVTQSPTHLIKTRGQQATLRCSPISGHTSVYWYQQALGLGLQFLLWYDEGEERNRGNFPPRFSGRQFPNYSSELNVNALELEDSALYLCASSSRQGRETQYFGPGTRLLVL.

The CDR3 sequence: CASRAGLTVRNTEAFF. The CDR3 nucleotides read TGTGCCAGCAGGGCGGGGTTGACGGTGCGGAACACTGAAGCTTTCTTT. The chain employs TRBV27 and TRBJ1-1; D is unclear. The CDR3 covers 16 residues. Germline-derived CDR1 and CDR2 are MNHEY and SMNVEV (reference sequence). Trimming shortened V by 6 bases and J by 1 base, and 18 bases separated the two germline ends.

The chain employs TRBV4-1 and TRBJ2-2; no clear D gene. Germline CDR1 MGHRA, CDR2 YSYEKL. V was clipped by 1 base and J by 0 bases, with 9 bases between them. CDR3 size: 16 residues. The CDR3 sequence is CASSQGTPTNTGELFF. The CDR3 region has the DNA TGCGCCAGCAGCCAAGGTACTCCTACGAACACCGGGGAGCTGTTTTTT.

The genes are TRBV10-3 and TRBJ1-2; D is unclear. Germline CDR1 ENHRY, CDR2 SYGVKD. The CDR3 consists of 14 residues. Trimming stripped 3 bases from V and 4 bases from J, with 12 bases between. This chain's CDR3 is CAISDSTASYGYTF. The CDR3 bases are TGTGCCATCAGTGATAGTACAGCTTCCTATGGCTACACCTTC.

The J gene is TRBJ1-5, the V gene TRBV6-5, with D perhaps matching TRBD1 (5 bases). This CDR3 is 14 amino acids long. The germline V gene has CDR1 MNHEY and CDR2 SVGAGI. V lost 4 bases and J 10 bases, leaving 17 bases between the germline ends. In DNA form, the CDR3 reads TGTGCCAGCAGTTTCAGGAGTGAGCAGGGCCCCCAGCATTTT. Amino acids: CASSFRSEQGPQHF.

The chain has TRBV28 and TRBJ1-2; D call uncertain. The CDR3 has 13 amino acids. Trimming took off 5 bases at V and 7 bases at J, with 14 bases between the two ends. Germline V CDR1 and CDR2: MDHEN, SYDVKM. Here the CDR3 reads CASSPPWGGGYTF. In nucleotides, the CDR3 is TGTGCCAGCAGTCCACCGTGGGGTGGTGGCTACACCTTC.

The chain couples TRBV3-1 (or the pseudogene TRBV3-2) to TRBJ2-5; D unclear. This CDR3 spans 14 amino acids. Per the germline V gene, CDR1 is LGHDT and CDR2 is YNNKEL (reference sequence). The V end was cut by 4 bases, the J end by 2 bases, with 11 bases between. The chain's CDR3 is CASSPLMQQETQYF. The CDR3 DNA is TGTGCCAGCAGCCCCCTAATGCAACAAGAGACCCAGTACTTC.

The CDR3: CASSQLAGLNTEAFF. DNA for the CDR3: TGTGCCAGCAGCCAACTGGCCGGCCTGAACACTGAAGCTTTCTTT. This sequence joins TRBV3-1 (or the pseudogene TRBV3-2) and TRBJ1-1, with D hard to call. The germline gives CDR1 LGHDT, CDR2 YNNKEL (reference sequence). The CDR3 is 15 residues long. With 2 bases removed from V and 0 bases from J, the gap between germline ends came to 10 bases.

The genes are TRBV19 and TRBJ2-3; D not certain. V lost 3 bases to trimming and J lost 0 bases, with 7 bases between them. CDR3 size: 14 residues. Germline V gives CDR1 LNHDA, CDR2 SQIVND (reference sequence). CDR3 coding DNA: TGTGCCAGTAGTATCATGGGTAGCACAGATACGCAGTATTTT. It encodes CASSIMGSTDTQYF.

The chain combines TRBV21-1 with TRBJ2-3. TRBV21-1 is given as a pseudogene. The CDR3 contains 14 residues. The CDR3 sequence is CASSKDRGTDTQYF. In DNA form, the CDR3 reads TGTGCCAGCAGCAAAGATAGGGGCACAGATACGCAGTATTTT.

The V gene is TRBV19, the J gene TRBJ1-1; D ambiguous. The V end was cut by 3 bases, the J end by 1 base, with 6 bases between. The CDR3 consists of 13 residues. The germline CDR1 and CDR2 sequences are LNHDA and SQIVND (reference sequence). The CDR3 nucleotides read TGTGCCAGTAGTATCTCAGGGAACACTGAAGCTTTCTTT. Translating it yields CASSISGNTEAFF.

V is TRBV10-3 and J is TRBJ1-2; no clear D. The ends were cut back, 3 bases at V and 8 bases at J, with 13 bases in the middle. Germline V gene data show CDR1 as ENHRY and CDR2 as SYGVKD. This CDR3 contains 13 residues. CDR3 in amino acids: CAISDSGVYGYTF. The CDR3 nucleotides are TGTGCCATCAGTGATTCCGGTGTCTACGGCTACACCTTC.